Detailed here is one T cell receptor (beta chain). The sample belongs to a study of human T cells and chemical hapten exposure. Turning to the study itself: On the upper back, patch tests were applied with 0.01% DPC and read at 6 days.

TCRdb reprocessed the RACE reads via MiXCR and lists one record per CDR3 protein. The profile covers under 200,000 distinct CDR3 sequences, with just under 30% appearing a single time and 2.5% to 3.5% taken by the ten largest. Time point given: pre-sensitization, week 0. As for treatment: therapeutic diphenylcyclopropenone sensitization with weekly scalp DPC. The clonotype comes from a woman in her thirties with alopecia areata. Some clones in this sample may be carry-over from other donors' samples. The material was whole blood, obtained in connection with sensitization to the hapten diphenylcyclopropenone (DPC).

CDR3 protein: CASEGSGANVLTF. The CDR3 nucleotides read TGTGCCAGTGAGGGCTCTGGGGCCAACGTCCTGACTTTC. The gene calls are TRBV9 and TRBJ2-6; weak D call: TRBD2 (5 bases). Germline values: CDR1 SGDLS, CDR2 YYNGEE. Trimming removed 8 bases at V and 0 bases at J, with 6 bases between. There are 13 residues in the CDR3.